This T cell receptor beta chain derives from a study of T-cell reconstitution after alpha-beta-depleted transplantation in children. Study conclusions and caveats: Diversity and T-cell counts at one year after transplant derived mostly from new T cells. The study reportedly traced alpha-beta T cells about two months after transplant to several hundred expanded graft clones. Certain patients had high TCRbeta diversity at day 60, and it came from recipient T cells and thymic progenitors that survived.

This sample's TCRbeta library carried unique molecular identifier barcodes. Each CDR3 protein gets one entry after TCRdb re-called the PCR reads with MiXCR. The data show about 300,000 distinct CDR3 sequences, over 9.5% seen once. The CDR3 loop spans 14 amino acids. Germline V CDR1 and CDR2: SGDLS, YYNGEE. V lost 2 bases to trimming and J lost 1 base, with 6 bases between them. Notes on this clonotype: Its matching antigen is unknown. This may be a read error: a much more frequent sequence differs by one nucleotide. Since no conserved phenylalanine or tryptophan closes the CDR3, a read error is the likely cause.

The input for sequencing was PBMCs, taken before TCRalphabeta/CD19-depleted stem cell transplant. This chain joins TRBV9 and TRBJ2-2; D gene ambiguous. The TCR was taken from a boy younger than two with acute myeloid leukemia, due to receive a stem cell transplant. The CDR3 is CASSVLGNTGELFS. DNA for the CDR3: TGTGCCAGCAGCGTGTTGGGGAACACCGGGGAGCTGTTTTCT.